This is a list of T cell receptor beta chains from one sample in a study of early T cells in non-severe SARS-CoV-2 infection. In TCRdb, the 5' RACE reads were re-called with MiXCR into one record per CDR3 protein. The sample lists tens of thousands of distinct CDR3 sequences, 5.5% to 6% occurring once. Sequenced sample: whole blood. All receptors derive from an adult who was a healthcare worker with PCR-confirmed SARS-CoV-2 infection or an uninfected control (not recorded which). Both conserved end residues are part of each CDR3. D genes are given only for firm matches. Only part of the rows carry a size: once, few, many, or a class if the clone is expanded.

D gene: .; J gene: TRBJ2-1; V gene: TRBV5-1; clone size: many; CDR3 protein: CASSLEGNEQFF; CDR3 DNA: TGCGCCAGCAGCTTGGAGGGCAATGAGCAGTTCTTC
D gene: .; J gene: TRBJ1-5; V gene: TRBV7-9; clone size: many; CDR3 protein: CASSLGGILNQPQHF; CDR3 DNA: TGTGCCAGCAGCTTAGGAGGTATACTCAATCAGCCCCAGCATTTT
D gene: .; J gene: TRBJ1-5; V gene: TRBV21-1; clone size: many; CDR3 protein: CASRRDIDQPQHF; CDR3 DNA: TGTGCCAGCAGAAGGGACATCGATCAGCCCCAGCATTTT
D gene: TRBD2; J gene: TRBJ2-3; V gene: TRBV20-1; clone size: few; CDR3 protein: CSARTSGSRPTDTQYF; CDR3 DNA: TGCAGTGCTCGGACTAGCGGGAGTAGGCCCACAGATACGCAGTATTTT
D gene: TRBD2; J gene: TRBJ2-3; V gene: TRBV6-1; clone size: many; CDR3 protein: CASSEGSGGAGVDTQYF; CDR3 DNA: TGTGCCAGCAGTGAGGGTAGCGGGGGGGCCGGGGTAGATACGCAGTATTTT
D gene: TRBD2; J gene: TRBJ2-7; V gene: TRBV24-1; clone size: .; CDR3 protein: CATSERTSGFETYEQYF; CDR3 DNA: TGTGCCACCAGTGAAAGGACTAGCGGGTTTGAAACCTACGAGCAGTACTTC
D gene: TRBD2; J gene: TRBJ2-3; V gene: TRBV7-2; clone size: few; CDR3 protein: CASSLWGRGGTDTQYF; CDR3 DNA: TGTGCCAGCAGCTTGTGGGGGCGGGGGGGCACAGATACGCAGTATTTT
D gene: .; J gene: TRBJ2-7; V gene: TRBV5-5; clone size: many; CDR3 protein: CASSPWEWSYEQYF; CDR3 DNA: TGTGCCAGCAGCCCCTGGGAGTGGTCCTACGAGCAGTACTTC
D gene: .; J gene: TRBJ2-6; V gene: TRBV5-1; clone size: many; CDR3 protein: CASSRDTGANVLTF; CDR3 DNA: TGCGCCAGCAGCCGGGATACCGGGGCCAACGTCCTGACTTTC
D gene: TRBD1; J gene: TRBJ1-2; V gene: TRBV5-1; clone size: many; CDR3 protein: CASSSGQGLGYTF; CDR3 DNA: TGCGCCAGCAGCTCGGGACAGGGTCTTGGCTACACCTTC
D gene: .; J gene: TRBJ2-1; V gene: TRBV19; clone size: many; CDR3 protein: CASGPRGLRNEQFF; CDR3 DNA: TGTGCCAGTGGCCCAAGGGGGTTGCGCAATGAGCAGTTCTTC
D gene: .; J gene: TRBJ2-3; V gene: TRBV5-5; clone size: many; CDR3 protein: CASSLPPSRMDTQYF; CDR3 DNA: TGTGCCAGCAGCTTGCCCCCCTCCAGGATGGATACGCAGTATTTT
D gene: .; J gene: TRBJ1-1; V gene: TRBV18; clone size: few; CDR3 protein: CASSPLGGNTEAFF; CDR3 DNA: TGTGCCAGCTCACCACTGGGGGGGAACACTGAAGCTTTCTTT
D gene: .; J gene: TRBJ1-5; V gene: TRBV20-1; clone size: many; CDR3 protein: CSARVLGALSNQPQHF; CDR3 DNA: TGCAGTGCTAGAGTGTTGGGGGCCCTTAGCAATCAGCCCCAGCATTTT
D gene: TRBD2; J gene: TRBJ2-1; V gene: TRBV14; clone size: .; CDR3 protein: CASRRSGGNNEQFF; CDR3 DNA: TGTGCCAGCCGCCGAAGCGGGGGAAACAATGAGCAGTTCTTC
D gene: TRBD1; J gene: TRBJ1-1; V gene: TRBV6-6; clone size: many; CDR3 protein: CASNVRTGNTEAFF; CDR3 DNA: TGTGCCAGCAACGTCCGGACAGGAAACACTGAAGCTTTCTTT
D gene: TRBD2; J gene: TRBJ2-5; V gene: TRBV6-5; clone size: many; CDR3 protein: CASSYSTGGPETQYF; CDR3 DNA: TGTGCCAGCAGTTACTCGACGGGGGGGCCAGAGACCCAGTACTTC
D gene: .; J gene: TRBJ2-7; V gene: TRBV12-3/TRBV12-4; clone size: .; CDR3 protein: CASSSRDRWGGEQYF; CDR3 DNA: TGTGCCAGCAGTTCCCGGGACAGATGGGGGGGCGAGCAGTACTTC
D gene: .; J gene: TRBJ2-7; V gene: TRBV29-1; clone size: .; CDR3 protein: CSVGDSASYEQYF; CDR3 DNA: TGCAGCGTTGGAGACAGCGCCTCCTACGAGCAGTACTTC
D gene: .; J gene: TRBJ2-7; V gene: TRBV4-2; clone size: many; CDR3 protein: CASSPRTGTGTYEQYF; CDR3 DNA: TGTGCCAGCAGCCCACGGACCGGGACGGGAACCTACGAGCAGTACTTC
D gene: .; J gene: TRBJ1-4; V gene: TRBV28; clone size: .; CDR3 protein: CASSGGYSEKLFF; CDR3 DNA: TGTGCCAGCAGTGGAGGGTACAGTGAAAAACTGTTTTTT
D gene: TRBD1; J gene: TRBJ2-2; V gene: TRBV18; clone size: many; CDR3 protein: CASKTGALTGELFF; CDR3 DNA: TGTGCCAGCAAGACAGGGGCGCTCACCGGGGAGCTGTTTTTT
D gene: .; J gene: TRBJ2-7; V gene: TRBV20-1; clone size: many; CDR3 protein: CSARAIWGAGSYEQYF; CDR3 DNA: TGCAGTGCTAGAGCCATCTGGGGGGCAGGGTCCTACGAGCAGTACTTC
D gene: .; J gene: TRBJ2-3; V gene: TRBV3-1; clone size: many; CDR3 protein: CASSLAASTDTQYF; CDR3 DNA: TGTGCCAGCAGCCTAGCAGCGAGCACAGATACGCAGTATTTT
D gene: .; J gene: TRBJ2-3; V gene: TRBV5-5; clone size: many; CDR3 protein: CASSLGAATLDTQYF; CDR3 DNA: TGTGCCAGCAGCTTGGGCGCGGCCACCTTAGATACGCAGTATTTT
D gene: TRBD1; J gene: TRBJ2-1; V gene: TRBV7-9; clone size: .; CDR3 protein: CASSLGDRGGSYNEQFF; CDR3 DNA: TGTGCCAGCAGCTTAGGGGACAGGGGAGGCTCCTACAATGAGCAGTTCTTC
D gene: .; J gene: TRBJ2-2; V gene: TRBV4-3; clone size: many; CDR3 protein: CASSLSSTGGELFF; CDR3 DNA: TGCGCCAGCAGCCTATCTAGCACGGGCGGGGAGCTGTTTTTT
D gene: .; J gene: TRBJ2-2; V gene: TRBV9; clone size: many; CDR3 protein: CASSPDPNTGELFF; CDR3 DNA: TGTGCCAGCAGCCCCGACCCAAACACCGGGGAGCTGTTTTTT
D gene: .; J gene: TRBJ1-1; V gene: TRBV5-4; clone size: .; CDR3 protein: CASSLRQALNTEAFF; CDR3 DNA: TGTGCCAGCAGCTTGCGTCAGGCGTTGAACACTGAAGCTTTCTTT
D gene: TRBD2; J gene: TRBJ2-1; V gene: TRBV20-1; clone size: many; CDR3 protein: CSARSLAGGSSYNEQFF; CDR3 DNA: TGCAGTGCTAGGAGTCTAGCGGGGGGATCCTCCTACAATGAGCAGTTCTTC